This T cell receptor beta chain was identified in a study of immune evolution from preneoplasia to lung adenocarcinoma. Study-level points and caveats: Later-stage lesions seemingly showed higher T cell density and diversity than normal lung.

The table came from immunoSEQ multiplex PCR; TCRdb's copy has only in-frame clones and leaves some out. This table holds approximately 11,000 clones, less than 85% found once. As to this clone: Antigen specificity is unknown.

V was clipped by 6 bases and J by 2 bases, with 8 bases between them. Germline V gene data show CDR1 as KGHSH and CDR2 as LQKENI. The CDR3 has 12 amino acids. This sequence originates from a person aged 70 to 79 with lung adenocarcinoma. Input material: FFPE minimally invasive lung adenocarcinoma tissue. The rearrangement uses TRBV18 and TRBJ2-7, with D unclear. Here the CDR3 DNA reads TGTGCCAGCTCCGCAGAGACCTACGAGCAGTACTTC. It codes for CASSAETYEQYF.